This is a list of T cell receptor beta chains from one sample in a study of chemoradiotherapy in HPV16-positive cancers. Generated by immunoSEQ multiplex PCR, the TCRdb table keeps only in-frame clones and is missing some. This repertoire shows 5,900 or so clones, approximately 79% found once; its top ten account for 6.3%. The material was tumor tissue, obtained from a patient who underwent chemoradiotherapy. The receptor source for this set is a human donor with HPV-associated anogenital cancer. Both conserved end residues are part of each CDR3. The D gene is left open where the match is weak. The size entry is marked missing in some rows and otherwise reads once, few, many or a size class.

J gene: TRBJ1-5; D gene: TRBD1; V gene: TRBV7-6; clone size: -; CDR3 protein: CASSLGQGADQPQHF; CDR3 DNA: TGTGCCAGCAGCCTTGGTCAGGGGGCAGATCAGCCCCAGCATTTT
J gene: TRBJ2-7; D gene: TRBD1; V gene: TRBV19; clone size: few; CDR3 protein: CASSNTGASEQYF; CDR3 DNA: TGTGCCAGTAGTAATACAGGGGCGAGCGAGCAGTACTTC
J gene: TRBJ2-5; D gene: -; V gene: TRBV6-1; clone size: -; CDR3 protein: CASSVGTTHQETQYF; CDR3 DNA: TGTGCCAGCAGTGTTGGGACAACACATCAAGAGACCCAGTACTTC
J gene: TRBJ1-1; D gene: -; V gene: TRBV5-5; clone size: -; CDR3 protein: CASSLASRDTEAFF; CDR3 DNA: TGTGCCAGCAGCTTGGCCTCTAGGGACACTGAAGCTTTCTTT
J gene: TRBJ1-2; D gene: -; V gene: TRBV20-1; clone size: -; CDR3 protein: CSAKGGYTF; CDR3 DNA: TGCAGTGCTAAGGGTGGCTACACCTTC
J gene: TRBJ2-1; D gene: TRBD1; V gene: TRBV4-2; clone size: once; CDR3 protein: CASSQQGSAGGRTHEQFF; CDR3 DNA: TGTGCCAGCAGCCAGCAGGGGTCGGCAGGGGGCAGGACACATGAGCAGTTCTTC
J gene: TRBJ1-6; D gene: -; V gene: TRBV9; clone size: -; CDR3 protein: CASSVEQSDGPLHF; CDR3 DNA: TGTGCCAGCAGCGTAGAACAGTCTGATGGGCCCCTCCACTTT
J gene: TRBJ1-3; D gene: -; V gene: TRBV29-1; clone size: -; CDR3 protein: CSVTLSTSGNTVYF; CDR3 DNA: TGCAGCGTTACTTTGTCTACCTCTGGAAACACCGTATATTTT
J gene: TRBJ1-2; D gene: -; V gene: TRBV7-9; clone size: few; CDR3 protein: CASRDGLVYGYTF; CDR3 DNA: TGTGCCAGCAGAGACGGACTGGTATATGGCTACACCTTC
J gene: TRBJ1-4; D gene: -; V gene: TRBV28; clone size: -; CDR3 protein: CASSSEPLNEKLFF; CDR3 DNA: TGTGCCAGCAGTTCGGAGCCGTTAAATGAAAAACTGTTTTTT
J gene: TRBJ2-5; D gene: TRBD2; V gene: TRBV5-1; clone size: -; CDR3 protein: CASSSGTSLLETQYF; CDR3 DNA: TGCGCCAGCTCCTCAGGGACTAGCTTACTGGAGACCCAGTACTTC
J gene: TRBJ1-1; D gene: -; V gene: TRBV5-4; clone size: -; CDR3 protein: CASSWGGIMNTEAFF; CDR3 DNA: TGTGCCAGCAGCTGGGGCGGGATTATGAACACTGAAGCTTTCTTT
J gene: TRBJ2-3; D gene: TRBD2; V gene: TRBV5-1; clone size: -; CDR3 protein: CASSIKAGGPTDTQYF; CDR3 DNA: TGCGCCAGCAGCATCAAAGCGGGGGGGCCGACAGATACGCAGTATTTT
J gene: TRBJ1-3; D gene: TRBD1; V gene: TRBV9; clone size: -; CDR3 protein: CASSAGDSAGNTIYF; CDR3 DNA: TGTGCCAGCAGCGCTGGGGACAGCGCTGGAAACACCATATATTTT
J gene: TRBJ2-1; D gene: TRBD1; V gene: TRBV6-6; clone size: -; CDR3 protein: CASSRDRYNEQFF; CDR3 DNA: TGTGCCAGTTCCCGGGACAGGTACAATGAGCAGTTCTTC
J gene: TRBJ2-1; D gene: -; V gene: TRBV28; clone size: -; CDR3 protein: CASSLWGGTYNEQFF; CDR3 DNA: TGTGCCAGCAGTTTATGGGGGGGAACCTACAATGAGCAGTTCTTC
J gene: TRBJ1-4; D gene: -; V gene: TRBV5-5; clone size: few; CDR3 protein: CASSFIPNEKLFF; CDR3 DNA: TGTGCCAGCAGCTTTATTCCTAATGAAAAACTGTTTTTT
J gene: TRBJ1-5; D gene: -; V gene: TRBV10-3; clone size: few; CDR3 protein: CAISEGNQPQHF; CDR3 DNA: TGTGCCATCAGTGAGGGCAATCAGCCCCAGCATTTT
J gene: TRBJ2-1; D gene: TRBD2; V gene: TRBV11-2; clone size: -; CDR3 protein: CASSLLAGGHSYNKQFF; CDR3 DNA: TGTGCCAGCAGCTTACTAGCGGGGGGACACTCCTACAATAAGCAGTTCTTC
J gene: TRBJ1-1; D gene: -; V gene: TRBV5-4; clone size: -; CDR3 protein: CASSLEGNTEAFF; CDR3 DNA: TGTGCCAGCAGCTTGGAAGGGAACACTGAAGCTTTCTTT